Presented here are 31 T cell receptor beta chains from one specimen sequenced in a study of blood T cells in healthy people across ages. The use of a sample-barcoded 5' primer and a J-beta primer mix characterized a second PCR of roughly 7 to 11 cycles. TCRdb passed the 5' RACE reads through MiXCR, listing each CDR3 protein once. The table includes hundreds of thousands of distinct CDR3 sequences, 45% to 50% detected once. The sequenced sample was blood. The receptors were sampled from a woman in her sixties in good health.

J is TRBJ2-3 and V is TRBV4-2; 7 bases agree with TRBD1. This CDR3 contains 14 residues. From germline, CDR1 is LGHNA and CDR2 YNFKEQ. J gave up 2 bases and V 3 bases, and 2 bases lay outside the gene matches. CDR3: CASSHGTDTDTQYF. In DNA form, the CDR3 reads TGTGCCAGCAGCCACGGGACAGACACAGATACGCAGTATTTT.

The chain combines TRBV7-9 with TRBJ1-1; no firm D call. Germline V gene lookup returns CDR1 SEHNR and CDR2 FQNEAQ (reference sequence). The CDR3 is 13 residues long. V was shortened by 1 base and J by 3 bases, with 6 bases between the two germline ends. The CDR3 reads CASSLVMDTEAFF. The CDR3 nucleotides are TGTGCCAGCAGCTTAGTGATGGACACTGAAGCTTTCTTT.

This chain uses TRBV2 with TRBJ2-1; 7 bases map to TRBD1. The CDR3 consists of 15 residues. After removal of 5 bases from V and 2 bases from J, the junction contained 6 bases not matched to a gene. Germline CDR1 is SNHLY and CDR2 is FYNNEI. The CDR3 region has the DNA TGTGCCAGCAGTCGAGACAGGGAAGCCTACAATGAGCAGTTCTTC. Amino acid sequence: CASSRDREAYNEQFF.

This chain uses TRBV7-9 with TRBJ2-4; D unresolved. The length of the CDR3 is 14 residues. Trimming cost V 3 bases and J 8 bases, with 14 bases left between them. The V gene's germline CDR1 is SEHNR and CDR2 FQNEAQ (reference sequence). This chain's CDR3 is CASSFSLLVDIQYF. The CDR3 DNA sequence: TGTGCCAGCAGCTTCAGTCTTCTGGTGGACATTCAGTACTTC.

V gene TRBV18 combines with J gene TRBJ1-5, with 9 bases identical to TRBD1. V was pared by 1 base and J by 4 bases, with 2 bases of the junction left unmatched. This CDR3 comprises 15 residues. Germline loops: CDR1 KGHSH, CDR2 LQKENI. CDR3 nucleotide sequence: TGTGCCAGCTCACCACTAGGGACAGGGAATCAGCCCCAGCATTTT. Encoded protein: CASSPLGTGNQPQHF.

Comments on this clonotype: A read error may account for a junction end that differs from germline. The DNA of the CDR3 is TGCAGTGCTGGACCCTCTGGGGCCAACGTCCTGATTTTC. This sequence encodes CSAGPSGANVLIF. The rearrangement links TRBV20-1 to TRBJ2-6; tentatively, D is TRBD1 (5 bases). CDR1 DFQATT and CDR2 SNEGSKA come from the germline V gene (reference sequence). CDR3 length: 13 amino acids.

The chain is built from TRBV5-1 and TRBJ2-1; D is unclear. The CDR3 is 14 residues long. CDR1 and CDR2 from the germline V gene are SGHRS and YFSETQ. The germline V and J ends were trimmed by 7 bases and 4 bases, with 15 bases remaining between them. CDR3 amino acids: CASGKEYPYNEQFF. The CDR3, as DNA: TGCGCCAGCGGGAAAGAGTACCCATACAATGAGCAGTTCTTC.

The V gene is TRBV9, the J gene TRBJ2-1; possibly TRBD2 for D (5 bases). The CDR3 runs to 17 residues. The germline V and J ends were trimmed by 0 bases and 0 bases, with 13 bases remaining between them. Germline CDR1 is SGDLS and CDR2 is YYNGEE. As DNA, the CDR3 is TGTGCCAGCAGCGTAGGCCTAGCCTTTAGCTCCTACAATGAGCAGTTCTTC. Translation gives CASSVGLAFSSYNEQFF.

This sequence joins TRBV3-1 and TRBJ1-5; 8 bases agree with TRBD1. With 3 bases clipped from V and 6 bases from J, the junction kept 7 bases outside the gene matches. The germline CDR1 and CDR2 sequences are LGHDT and YNNKEL (reference sequence). The CDR3 consists of 15 residues. The CDR3 coding sequence is TGTGCCAGCAGCCAGGACAGGGTTAGGGGTCAGCCCCAGCATTTT. It is translated as CASSQDRVRGQPQHF.

This clonotype was detected a few times. The V and J genes are TRBV9 and TRBJ2-6; no reliable D call. Trimming pared 6 bases from V and 0 bases from J, leaving 10 bases between. Germline-derived CDR1 and CDR2 are SGDLS and YYNGEE. The CDR3 covers 15 residues. DNA of the CDR3: TGTGCCAGCACCCTAACAGTCTCTGGGGCCAACGTCCTGACTTTC. Translated, it gives CASTLTVSGANVLTF.

The sample holds one count of this clonotype. V usage is TRBV6-2 or TRBV6-3 and J usage is TRBJ2-7; TRBD2 is a possible D gene (6 bases). Germline V CDR1 and CDR2: MNHEY, SVGEGT. The germline V and J ends were trimmed by 8 bases and 3 bases, with 20 bases remaining between them. The CDR3 contains 15 residues. The CDR3 protein is CASGPPGAAGYEQYF. The CDR3 DNA is TGTGCCAGCGGTCCCCCCGGGGCAGCGGGCTACGAGCAGTACTTC.

This chain joins TRBV20-1 and TRBJ2-7, with D perhaps matching TRBD1 (5 bases). Germline V lookup: CDR1 DFQATT, CDR2 SNEGSKA (reference sequence). This CDR3 contains 10 residues. V was pared by 6 bases and J by 5 bases, with 8 bases between. CDR3 residues: CSATRDEQYF. The DNA for the CDR3 is TGCAGTGCCACCAGGGACGAGCAGTACTTC.

The chain carries TRBV29-1 and TRBJ2-1; D call uncertain. The germline V and J ends were trimmed by 0 bases and 0 bases, with 12 bases remaining between them. Germline loops: CDR1 SQVTM, CDR2 ANQGSEA. The CDR3 is 16 amino acids. The CDR3 spells CSVEDPFSNSYNEQFF. Written as DNA, the CDR3 is TGCAGCGTTGAAGATCCGTTCAGTAACTCCTACAATGAGCAGTTCTTC.

This clonotype was seen once. The chain joins TRBV6-5 to TRBJ1-2; D possibly corresponds to TRBD1 (6 bases). Germline CDR1 reads MNHEY; CDR2 reads SVGAGI. Trimming shortened V by 3 bases and J by 10 bases, and 18 bases separated the two germline ends. CDR3 length equals 14 residues. DNA for the CDR3: TGTGCCAGCAGTTATATGGGGGGCGCTGATGACTACACCTTC. As protein: CASSYMGGADDYTF.

The V and J genes are TRBV20-1 and TRBJ2-5; D is possibly TRBD2 (7 bases). Trimming stripped 5 bases from V and 11 bases from J, with 24 bases between. The CDR3 spans 14 residues. Per germline, CDR1 DFQATT and CDR2 SNEGSKA (reference sequence). The CDR3 spells CSARGAVGGNEQYF. The CDR3 DNA is TGCAGTGCTCGGGGGGCGGTTGGCGGAAATGAGCAGTACTTC.

J is TRBJ2-1 and V is TRBV7-2, with 11 bases aligning to TRBD2. The CDR3 runs to 16 residues. Germline-derived CDR1 and CDR2 are SGHTA and FQGNSA. J gave up 7 bases and V 5 bases, and 10 bases lay outside the gene matches. CDR3 bases: TGTGCCAGCAGCCAACGACTAGCGGGACAGACTAATGAGCAGTTCTTC. This codes for CASSQRLAGQTNEQFF.

The gene calls are TRBV27 and TRBJ2-1, with D hard to call. The CDR3 has 13 residues. Germline loops: CDR1 MNHEY, CDR2 SMNVEV (reference sequence). Trimming removed 1 base from V and 6 bases from J, with 7 bases in between. CDR3 nucleotides: TGTGCCAGCAGTTTATGGGCAGCCAATGAGCAGTTCTTC. This encodes CASSLWAANEQFF.

The rearrangement links TRBV5-1 to TRBJ1-4, with 9 positions matching TRBD1. The CDR3 is 16 residues long. J lost 8 bases, V lost 4 bases, and 12 bases had no gene match. From germline, CDR1 is SGHRS and CDR2 YFSETQ. Written as DNA, the CDR3 is TGCGCCAGCAGCGCGTCCACCGGGACAGGGAACGAAAAACTGTTTTTT. Translating it yields CASSASTGTGNEKLFF.

This clonotype was observed a handful of times. V gene TRBV7-6 combines with J gene TRBJ2-5, with 9 bases aligning to TRBD2. Germline lookup yields CDR1 SGHVS and CDR2 FNYEAQ. V trimming: 5 bases; J trimming: 5 bases; junction bases outside the gene matches: 9. The CDR3 is 15 amino acids. The CDR3 DNA reads TGTGCCAGCAGCCCACTAGCGGGCGGCCGGGAGACCCAGTACTTC. Its protein is CASSPLAGGRETQYF.

The gene calls are TRBV7-6 and TRBJ1-6; D perhaps matches TRBD1 (5 bases). Trimming shortened V by 5 bases and J by 0 bases, and 11 bases separated the two germline ends. Germline CDR1 reads SGHVS; CDR2 reads FNYEAQ. The CDR3 covers 16 residues. The CDR3 region has the DNA TGTGCCAGCAGCGCCCGACAGAGCTCCTATAATTCACCCCTCCACTTT. It is translated as CASSARQSSYNSPLHF.

This clonotype was counted between two and nine times. The chain joins TRBV28 to TRBJ2-7; D call uncertain. V lost 2 bases and J 3 bases, leaving 8 bases between the germline ends. This CDR3 region has 13 residues. Germline-derived CDR1 and CDR2 are MDHEN and SYDVKM. The CDR3 coding sequence is TGTGCCAGCAGTTTAGGGGAAAACTACGAGCAGTACTTC. It translates to CASSLGENYEQYF.

In this sample, this clonotype turned up a few times. CDR3 bases: TGCAGTGCTAGGGAGACTAGCGGATCCTACGAGCAGTACTTC. Translation gives CSARETSGSYEQYF. The J gene is TRBJ2-7, the V gene TRBV20-1; TRBD2 agrees at 9 bases. After removal of 3 bases from V and 1 base from J, the junction contained 4 bases not matched to a gene. Germline lookup yields CDR1 DFQATT and CDR2 SNEGSKA (reference sequence). The CDR3 has 14 amino acids.

This clonotype was recorded a few times. The V gene is TRBV11-2, the J gene TRBJ2-5; D perhaps matches TRBD2 (5 bases). This CDR3 is built from 16 residues. Germline CDR1 and CDR2: SGHAT and FQNNGV. V lost 0 bases to trimming and J lost 2 bases, with 13 bases between them. As DNA, the CDR3 is TGTGCCAGCAGCTTAGATCCGGGATCTCGGCAAGAGACCCAGTACTTC. This codes for CASSLDPGSRQETQYF.

The table lists this clonotype with many counts. This chain uses TRBV20-1 with TRBJ2-7; the D is unclear. The germline CDR1 and CDR2 sequences are DFQATT and SNEGSKA (reference sequence). This CDR3 spans 14 amino acids. Trimming shortened V by 3 bases and J by 5 bases, and 17 bases separated the two germline ends. CDR3 bases: TGCAGTGCTAGTGCCCTGGAGACCTTCCACGAGCAGTACTTC. It codes for CSASALETFHEQYF.

A note on this clonotype: A much larger clone differs by one base, so this may be a read error. The rearrangement joins TRBV7-2 to TRBJ2-2, with 8 bases aligning to TRBD2. Trimming took 5 bases from V and 8 from J; bases not matched to a gene: 10. The CDR3 has 15 residues. Germline V gene lookup returns CDR1 SGHTA and CDR2 FQGNSA. The CDR3 sequence: CASSQTRAGAGELFF. CDR3 coding DNA: TGTGCCAGCAGCCAAACCCGAGCGGGAGCTGGGGAGCTGTTTTTT.

The chain joins TRBV5-1 to TRBJ2-1, with 8 bases matching TRBD1. Germline-derived CDR1 and CDR2 are SGHRS and YFSETQ. This CDR3 contains 17 residues. V lost 5 bases and J lost 0; bases outside the gene matches: 10. This chain's CDR3 is CASRPIRTGSSYNEQFF. The DNA of the CDR3 is TGCGCCAGCAGGCCAATCAGGACAGGGAGCTCCTACAATGAGCAGTTCTTC.

This clonotype was counted a few times. The V and J genes are TRBV5-1 and TRBJ2-7, with 10 bases lining up with TRBD1. The junction had 6 bases not matched to a gene; V was cut back by 4 bases and J by 2 bases. The CDR3 sequence is 15 residues long. CDR1 is SGHRS and CDR2 is YFSETQ in the germline V gene. The CDR3 loop is CASSPEGQGAYEQYF. The CDR3 DNA follows: TGCGCCAGCAGCCCTGAAGGACAGGGGGCCTACGAGCAGTACTTC.

The rearrangement uses TRBV20-1 and TRBJ2-3, with a tentative D call TRBD2 (5 bases). In germline, CDR1 is DFQATT, CDR2 SNEGSKA (reference sequence). V gave up 2 bases and J gave up 1 base, with 10 bases separating them. This CDR3 spans 14 amino acids. The CDR3 sequence is CSARSGPGTDTQYF. DNA for the CDR3: TGCAGTGCTAGAAGCGGCCCTGGCACAGATACGCAGTATTTT.

There are many counts of this clonotype. This chain uses TRBV20-1 with TRBJ2-5; D is possibly TRBD2 (6 bases). Germline lookup yields CDR1 DFQATT and CDR2 SNEGSKA (reference sequence). CDR3 length: 15 residues. Trimming removed 6 bases at V and 2 bases at J, with 19 bases between. The CDR3 DNA sequence: TGCAGTGCCCAGGGAGGTGCTCCCCTTCAAGAGACCCAGTACTTC. Amino acids: CSAQGGAPLQETQYF.

A few counts support this clonotype. This sequence joins TRBV6-6 and TRBJ2-5, with D perhaps given as TRBD1 or TRBD2 (5 bases each). The CDR3 extends over 16 amino acids. V was cut by 0 bases and J by 2 bases, with 13 bases left in between. Germline CDR1 MNHNY, CDR2 SVGAGI (reference sequence). The CDR3 here is CASSYSAGSGQETQYF. The CDR3 DNA is TGTGCCAGCAGTTACTCCGCAGGGTCGGGACAAGAGACCCAGTACTTC.

This clonotype is a singleton in its sample. The V and J genes are TRBV7-2 and TRBJ1-1; D is ambiguous. V was trimmed by 7 bases and J by 1 base, leaving 13 bases between them. Germline values: CDR1 SGHTA, CDR2 FQGNSA. The CDR3 loop spans 14 amino acids. The CDR3 DNA follows: TGTGCCAGCACCTGGGGAGCCGCGAACACTGAAGCTTTCTTT. Translated: CASTWGAANTEAFF.